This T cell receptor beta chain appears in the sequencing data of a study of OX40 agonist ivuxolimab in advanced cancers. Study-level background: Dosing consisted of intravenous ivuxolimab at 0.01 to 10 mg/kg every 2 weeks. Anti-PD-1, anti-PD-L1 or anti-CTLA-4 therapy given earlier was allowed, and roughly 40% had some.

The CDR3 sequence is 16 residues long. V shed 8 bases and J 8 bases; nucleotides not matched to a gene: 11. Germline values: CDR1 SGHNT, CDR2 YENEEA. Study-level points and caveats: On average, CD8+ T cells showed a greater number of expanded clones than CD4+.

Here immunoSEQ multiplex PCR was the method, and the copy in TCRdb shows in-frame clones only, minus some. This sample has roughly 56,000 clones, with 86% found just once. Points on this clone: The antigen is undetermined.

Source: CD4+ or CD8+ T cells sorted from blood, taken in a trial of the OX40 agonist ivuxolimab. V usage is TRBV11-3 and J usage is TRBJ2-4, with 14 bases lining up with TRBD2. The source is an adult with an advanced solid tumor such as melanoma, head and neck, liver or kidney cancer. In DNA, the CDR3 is TGTGCCAGCTGTCGGGGGACTAGCGGGGGCCAGGACATTCAGTACTTC. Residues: CASCRGTSGGQDIQYF.